One sample yielded the 7 T cell receptor beta chains listed below, sequenced in a study of monozygotic twins with inflammatory bowel disease. Reanalyzing the 5' RACE reads, TCRdb keeps one entry per CDR3 protein, without DNA. This listing includes a few hundred thousand distinct CDR3 sequences. Sequencing was performed on blood. The receptors here all came from a human donor with ulcerative colitis or Crohn's disease, or a healthy co-twin of an affected twin (not recorded which).

The chain links TRBV24-1 to TRBJ2-5; without DNA, the TCRdb call of TRBD1 cannot be checked. In germline, CDR1 is KGHDR, CDR2 SFDVKD. The CDR3 covers 16 residues. The CDR3 sequence: CATSDFGPGEGETQYF.

The V call is TRBV20-1, the J call TRBJ2-1. Looked up from germline, CDR1 is DFQATT and CDR2 is SNEGSKA (reference sequence). The CDR3 is 13 residues long. The CDR3 spells CSARFVVYNEQFF.

V is TRBV5-1 and J is TRBJ2-2; the TCRdb D gene call, TRBD2, has no DNA to confirm it. CDR1 is SGHRS and CDR2 is YFSETQ in the germline V gene. The CDR3 has 19 amino acids. This CDR3 is CASSLVPPSSGTNTGELFF.

The gene calls are TRBV2 and TRBJ1-6. The germline V gene has CDR1 SNHLY and CDR2 FYNNEI. The CDR3 runs 17 residues. The CDR3 region is CASSEIGGSSYNSPLHF.

The chain employs TRBV7-9 and TRBJ1-1. Germline V gene lookup returns CDR1 SEHNR and CDR2 FQNEAQ (reference sequence). The CDR3 extends over 11 amino acids. The CDR3 spells CASSRNTEAFF.

CDR3 region: CAIRGQGAYEQYF. The chain combines TRBV10-3 with TRBJ2-7; TCRdb lists TRBD1, though no DNA is available to test this call. CDR1 is ENHRY, CDR2 SYGVKD, per germline. This CDR3 is built from 13 residues.

CDR3 amino acids: CASSGQKETQYF. V usage is TRBV10-3 and J usage is TRBJ2-5; TCRdb names TRBD1, which stays unverified in the absence of DNA. The germline CDR1 and CDR2 sequences are ENHRY and SYGVKD. The CDR3 loop spans 12 amino acids.